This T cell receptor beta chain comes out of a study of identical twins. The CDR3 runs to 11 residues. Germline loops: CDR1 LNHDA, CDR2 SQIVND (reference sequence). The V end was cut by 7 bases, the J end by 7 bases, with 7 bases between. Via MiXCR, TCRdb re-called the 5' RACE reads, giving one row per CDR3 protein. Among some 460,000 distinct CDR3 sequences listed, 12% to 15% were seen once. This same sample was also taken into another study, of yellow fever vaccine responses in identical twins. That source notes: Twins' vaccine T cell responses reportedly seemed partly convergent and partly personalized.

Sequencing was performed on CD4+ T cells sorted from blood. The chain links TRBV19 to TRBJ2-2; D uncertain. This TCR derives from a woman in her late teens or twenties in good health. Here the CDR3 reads CASMMLGELFF. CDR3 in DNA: TGTGCCAGTATGATGCTCGGGGAGCTGTTTTTT.